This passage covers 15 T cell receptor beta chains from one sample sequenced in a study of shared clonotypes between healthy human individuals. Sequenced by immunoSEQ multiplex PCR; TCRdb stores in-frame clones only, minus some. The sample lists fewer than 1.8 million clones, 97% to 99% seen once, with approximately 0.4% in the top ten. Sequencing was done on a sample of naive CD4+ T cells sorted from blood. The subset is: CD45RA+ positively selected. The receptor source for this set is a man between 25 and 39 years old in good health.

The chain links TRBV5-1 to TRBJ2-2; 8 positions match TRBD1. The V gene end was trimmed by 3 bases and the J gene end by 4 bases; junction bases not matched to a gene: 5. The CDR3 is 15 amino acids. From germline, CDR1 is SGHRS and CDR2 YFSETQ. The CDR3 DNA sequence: TGCGCCAGCAGCTGGGGGACAGGAACCACCGGGGAGCTGTTTTTT. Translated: CASSWGTGTTGELFF.

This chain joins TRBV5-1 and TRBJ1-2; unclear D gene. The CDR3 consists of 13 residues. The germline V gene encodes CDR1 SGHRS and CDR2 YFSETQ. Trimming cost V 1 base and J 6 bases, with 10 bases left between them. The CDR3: CASSLWGEHGYTF. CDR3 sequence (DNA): TGCGCCAGCAGCTTGTGGGGAGAGCATGGCTACACCTTC.

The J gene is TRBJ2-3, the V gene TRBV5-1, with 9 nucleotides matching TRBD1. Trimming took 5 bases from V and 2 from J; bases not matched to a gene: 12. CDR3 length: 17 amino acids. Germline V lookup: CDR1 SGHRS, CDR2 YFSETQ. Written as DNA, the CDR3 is TGCGCCAGCAGAAAACAGGCCCGGGACAGGGCCACAGATACGCAGTATTTT. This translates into CASRKQARDRATDTQYF.

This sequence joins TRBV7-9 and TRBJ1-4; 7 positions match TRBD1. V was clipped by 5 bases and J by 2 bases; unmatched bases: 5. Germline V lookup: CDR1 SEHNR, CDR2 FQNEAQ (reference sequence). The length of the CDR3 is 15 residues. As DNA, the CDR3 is TGTGCCAGCAGCCCAAAGGGGGCCACTAATGAAAAACTGTTTTTT. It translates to CASSPKGATNEKLFF.

This CDR3 reads CASSLGIGEAFF. For the CDR3, the DNA is TGTGCCAGCAGTCTCGGTATCGGGGAAGCTTTCTTT. The rearrangement links TRBV28 to TRBJ1-1; D unclear. The CDR3 length is 12 residues. The V gene's germline CDR1 is MDHEN and CDR2 SYDVKM. Trimming took off 5 bases at V and 8 bases at J, with 12 bases between the two ends.

In DNA, the CDR3 is TGCAGCGTGTCATACGGGGACTACGAGCAGTACTTC. Amino acids: CSVSYGDYEQYF. The genes are TRBV29-1 and TRBJ2-7, with D perhaps TRBD2 (5 bases). The germline CDR1 and CDR2 sequences are SQVTM and ANQGSEA. The CDR3 has 12 amino acids. V was shortened by 6 bases and J by 3 bases, with 12 bases between the two germline ends.

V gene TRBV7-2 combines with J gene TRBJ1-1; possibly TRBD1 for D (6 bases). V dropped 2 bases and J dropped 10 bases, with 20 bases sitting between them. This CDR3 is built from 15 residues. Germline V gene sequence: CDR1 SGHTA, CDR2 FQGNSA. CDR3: CASSLLGAGGSLAFF. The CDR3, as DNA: TGTGCCAGCAGCTTACTGGGGGCCGGGGGATCACTAGCTTTCTTT. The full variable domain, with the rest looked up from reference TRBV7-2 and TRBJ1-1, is GAGVSQSPSNKVTEKGKDVELRCDPISGHTALYWYRQSLGQGLEFLIYFQGNSAPDKSGLPSDRFSAERTGGSVSTLTIQRTQQEDSAVYLCASSLLGAGGSLAFFGQGTRLTVV.

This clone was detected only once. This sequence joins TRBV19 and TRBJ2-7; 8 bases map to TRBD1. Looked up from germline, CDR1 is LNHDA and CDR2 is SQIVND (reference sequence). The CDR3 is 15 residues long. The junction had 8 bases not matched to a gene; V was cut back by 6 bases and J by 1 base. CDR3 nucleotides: TGTGCCAGTAGGGATCCGGGACAGGTATCCTACGAGCAGTACTTC. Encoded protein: CASRDPGQVSYEQYF.

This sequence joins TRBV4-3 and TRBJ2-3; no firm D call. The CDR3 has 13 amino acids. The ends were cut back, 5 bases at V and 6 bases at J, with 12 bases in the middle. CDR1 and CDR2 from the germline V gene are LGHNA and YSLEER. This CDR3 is CASSIEFSDTQYF. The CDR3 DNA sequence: TGCGCCAGCAGCATAGAATTTTCGGATACGCAGTATTTT.

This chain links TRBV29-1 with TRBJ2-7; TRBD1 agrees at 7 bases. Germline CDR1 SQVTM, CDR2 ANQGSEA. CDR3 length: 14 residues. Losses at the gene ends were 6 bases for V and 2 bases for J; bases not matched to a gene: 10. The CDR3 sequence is CSVIRDSATYEQYF. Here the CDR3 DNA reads TGCAGCGTGATTCGGGACAGCGCGACCTACGAGCAGTACTTC.

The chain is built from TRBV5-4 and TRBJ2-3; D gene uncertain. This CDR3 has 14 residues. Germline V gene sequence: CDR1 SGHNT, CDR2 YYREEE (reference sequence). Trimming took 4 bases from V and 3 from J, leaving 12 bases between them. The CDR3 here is CASSLKIRTDTQYF. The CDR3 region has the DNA TGTGCCAGCAGCCTCAAGATCAGGACAGATACGCAGTATTTT.

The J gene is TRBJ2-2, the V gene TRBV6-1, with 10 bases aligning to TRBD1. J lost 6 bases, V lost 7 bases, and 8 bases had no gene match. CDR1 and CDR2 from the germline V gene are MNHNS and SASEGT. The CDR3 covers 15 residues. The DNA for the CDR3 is TGTGCCAGCAATCGGGGACAGGGGAGGTCCGGGGAGCTGTTTTTT. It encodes CASNRGQGRSGELFF.

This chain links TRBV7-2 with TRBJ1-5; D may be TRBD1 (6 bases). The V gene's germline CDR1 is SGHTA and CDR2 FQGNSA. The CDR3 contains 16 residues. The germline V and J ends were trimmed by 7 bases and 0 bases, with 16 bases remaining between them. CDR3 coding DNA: TGTGCCAGCACCCTGGGGGGCTGGTATAGCAATCAGCCCCAGCATTTT. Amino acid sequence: CASTLGGWYSNQPQHF.

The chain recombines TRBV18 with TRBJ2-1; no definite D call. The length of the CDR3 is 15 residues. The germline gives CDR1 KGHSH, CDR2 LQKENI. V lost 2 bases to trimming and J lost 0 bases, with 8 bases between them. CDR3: CASSPISGSYNEQFF. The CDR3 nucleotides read TGTGCCAGCTCACCAATTTCAGGCTCCTACAATGAGCAGTTCTTC.

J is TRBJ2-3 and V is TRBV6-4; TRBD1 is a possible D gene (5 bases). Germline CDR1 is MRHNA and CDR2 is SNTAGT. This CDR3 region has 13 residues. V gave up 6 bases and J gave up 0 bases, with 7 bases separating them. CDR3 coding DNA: TGTGCCAGCAGGGGGCCCAGCACAGATACGCAGTATTTT. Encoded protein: CASRGPSTDTQYF.